The clone carrying this TCR beta chain was found a few times. The antigen is undetermined. The data originate from a study of response to subunit inactivated influenza vaccine. The germline V gene has CDR1 MRHNA and CDR2 SNTAGT. This CDR3 is built from 14 residues. Between the trimmed V and J ends, which lost 3 bases and 2 bases, there was a span of 7 bases. TCRdb re-called the RT-PCR reads through MiXCR, storing one row per CDR3 protein. Of 700,000 to 800,000 distinct CDR3 sequences listed, around 20% are singletons. Whole-study results and caveats: New T cells are recruited in small numbers by each seasonal influenza vaccination, according to the authors' suggestion.

This receptor was obtained from a man in his fifties or sixties who received an inactivated influenza vaccine. Sequenced here: PBMCs from blood, sampled 5 to 6 days after vaccination. The chain carries TRBV6-4 and TRBJ2-2, with unresolved D. For the CDR3, the DNA is TGTGCCAGCAGTGAGTGGCCAAACACCGGGGAGCTGTTTTTT. It is translated as CASSEWPNTGELFF.